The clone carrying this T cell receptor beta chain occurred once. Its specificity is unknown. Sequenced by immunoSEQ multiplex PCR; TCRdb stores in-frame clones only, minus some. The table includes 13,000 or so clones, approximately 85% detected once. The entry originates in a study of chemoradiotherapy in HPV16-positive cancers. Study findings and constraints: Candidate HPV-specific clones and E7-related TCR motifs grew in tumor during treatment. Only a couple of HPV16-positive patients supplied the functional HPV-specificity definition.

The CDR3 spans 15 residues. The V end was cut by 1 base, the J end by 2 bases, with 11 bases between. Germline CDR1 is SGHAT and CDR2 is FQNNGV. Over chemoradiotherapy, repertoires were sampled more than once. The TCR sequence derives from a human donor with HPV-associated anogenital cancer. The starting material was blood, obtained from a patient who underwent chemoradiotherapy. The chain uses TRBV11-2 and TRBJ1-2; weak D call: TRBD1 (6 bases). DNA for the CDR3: TGTGCCAGCAGCTTAGCCGGGACATTGAACTATGGCTACACCTTC. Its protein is CASSLAGTLNYGYTF. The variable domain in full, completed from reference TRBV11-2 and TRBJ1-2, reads EAGVAQSPRYKIIEKRQSVAFWCNPISGHATLYWYQQILGQGPKLLIQFQNNGVVDDSQLPKDRFSAERLKGVDSTLKIQPAKLEDSAVYLCASSLAGTLNYGYTFGSGTRLTVV.